The 14 T cell receptor beta chains below all came from one sample that was sequenced in a study of blood T cell repertoires in COVID-19. Libraries were prepared by immunoSEQ multiplex PCR; TCRdb keeps only in-frame clonotypes and omits some of them. The table lists 200,000 to 250,000 clones, 65% to 90% of them singletons, with 8.5% to 9.5% in the top ten. Sequenced: PBMCs or T cells enriched from blood (not recorded which). Every receptor here comes from a woman aged 50 to 65 with acute COVID-19.

This chain links TRBV7-9 with TRBJ1-2, with 10 nucleotides matching TRBD1. The CDR3 runs 19 residues. Germline V lookup: CDR1 SEHNR, CDR2 FQNEAQ (reference sequence). With 4 bases clipped from V and 0 bases from J, the junction kept 14 bases outside the gene matches. The CDR3 sequence is CASSSSIRDRGTTNYGYTF. Here the CDR3 DNA reads TGTGCCAGCAGCTCCTCAATCAGGGACAGGGGAACAACTAACTATGGCTACACCTTC.

The V call is TRBV11-1, the J call TRBJ2-3; the D gene is possibly TRBD2 (7 bases). Germline V gives CDR1 SGHAT, CDR2 FQDESV (reference sequence). V was pared by 3 bases and J by 0 bases, with 13 bases between. There are 16 residues in the CDR3. This CDR3 reads CASSFGGQPSTDTQYF. The CDR3 DNA is TGTGCCAGCAGCTTCGGGGGGCAACCGAGCACAGATACGCAGTATTTT.

The V gene is TRBV5-1, the J gene TRBJ2-1, with 10 bases fitting TRBD1. With 1 base clipped from V and 4 bases from J, the junction kept 5 bases outside the gene matches. The CDR3 totals 16 residues. Per the germline V gene, CDR1 is SGHRS and CDR2 is YFSETQ. The CDR3 loop reads CASSLQPGQGYNEQFF. The CDR3 DNA reads as TGCGCCAGCAGCTTGCAACCGGGACAGGGGTACAATGAGCAGTTCTTC.

This clone was detected only a few times. The rearrangement uses TRBV7-9 and TRBJ2-2; possible D gene TRBD2, 5 bases. The CDR3 is 14 amino acids. Trimming left V 11 bases short and J 0 bases short, with 13 bases between. The V gene's germline CDR1 is SEHNR and CDR2 FQNEAQ (reference sequence). CDR3 in DNA: TGTGCCTGGAGGCCCTACTCGAACACCGGGGAGCTGTTTTTT. The encoded protein is CAWRPYSNTGELFF.

The gene calls are TRBV7-2 and TRBJ2-3; D is perhaps TRBD1 (6 bases). Germline V CDR1 and CDR2: SGHTA, FQGNSA. The length of the CDR3 is 16 residues. V was cut by 2 bases and J by 1 base, with 13 bases left in between. The CDR3 sequence: CASSLSGRGGTDTQYF. DNA for the CDR3: TGTGCCAGCAGCTTATCGGGCAGGGGAGGCACAGATACGCAGTATTTT.

The chain is built from TRBV6-5 and TRBJ2-2; D gene ambiguous. The CDR3 totals 14 residues. The germline gives CDR1 MNHEY, CDR2 SVGAGI. V was trimmed by 0 bases and J by 4 bases, leaving 6 bases between them. The CDR3 DNA sequence: TGTGCCAGCAGTTACTCGCCGGGCACCGGGGAGCTGTTTTTT. It specifies CASSYSPGTGELFF.

This clone occurred once. The chain joins TRBV7-2 to TRBJ1-1; 9 bases line up with TRBD1. The V gene's germline CDR1 is SGHTA and CDR2 FQGNSA. V shed 6 bases, J shed 4 bases, and the junction held 6 bases outside the gene matches. The CDR3 sequence is 14 residues long. CDR3 nucleotides: TGTGCCAGCAGTCGGGACAGGGTCGGCACTGAAGCTTTCTTT. This codes for CASSRDRVGTEAFF.

V and J are TRBV28 and TRBJ1-3, with D perhaps TRBD1 (5 bases). CDR1 MDHEN and CDR2 SYDVKM come from the germline V gene. V was cut by 6 bases and J by 2 bases, with 11 bases left in between. The CDR3 is 14 amino acids. CDR3 sequence (DNA): TGTGCCAGCAGCCTCTCAGGGCCTGGAAACACCATATATTTT. It codes for CASSLSGPGNTIYF.

The V call is TRBV5-6, the J call TRBJ1-5; maybe TRBD1 (5 bases). Between the trimmed V and J ends, which lost 5 bases and 2 bases, there was a span of 11 bases. Germline CDR1 is SGHDT and CDR2 is YYEEEE. The CDR3 covers 14 residues. The DNA of the CDR3 is TGTGCCAGCAGTTCGACAGATGGCAATCAGCCCCAGCATTTT. It specifies CASSSTDGNQPQHF. Looking up the rest from reference TRBV5-6 and TRBJ1-5 gives the full variable domain: DAGVTQSPTHLIKTRGQQVTLRCSPKSGHDTVSWYQQALGQGPQFIFQYYEEEERQRGNFPDRFSGHQFPNYSSELNVNALLLGDSALYLCASSSTDGNQPQHFGDGTRLSIL.

This chain connects TRBV5-6 to TRBJ1-1; the match to TRBD1 covers 10 bases. The CDR3 length is 15 residues. V was clipped by 2 bases and J by 4 bases; unmatched bases: 5. Germline loops: CDR1 SGHDT, CDR2 YYEEEE. The CDR3 sequence: CASSLRTGGITEAFF. As DNA, the CDR3 is TGTGCCAGCAGCTTAAGGACAGGGGGTATCACTGAAGCTTTCTTT. Full variable domain (missing parts from reference TRBV5-6 and TRBJ1-1): DAGVTQSPTHLIKTRGQQVTLRCSPKSGHDTVSWYQQALGQGPQFIFQYYEEEERQRGNFPDRFSGHQFPNYSSELNVNALLLGDSALYLCASSLRTGGITEAFFGQGTRLTVV.

V gene TRBV9 combines with J gene TRBJ2-5; TRBD2 matches 9 bases. V shed 0 bases and J 2 bases; nucleotides not matched to a gene: 5. The V gene's germline CDR1 is SGDLS and CDR2 YYNGEE. The CDR3 covers 16 residues. CDR3 DNA: TGTGCCAGCAGCGTAGACCCGACTAGCGGACAAGAGACCCAGTACTTC. Translating it yields CASSVDPTSGQETQYF.

The CDR3 spells CASSPGQGAYEQYF. The CDR3 DNA is TGTGCCAGCTCACCTGGACAGGGGGCTTACGAGCAGTACTTC. V is TRBV18 and J is TRBJ2-7; 11 positions match TRBD1. Germline assignment: CDR1 KGHSH and CDR2 LQKENI. The CDR3 spans 14 residues. Trimming removed 3 bases from V and 4 bases from J; junction bases left unmatched: 2.

The V call is TRBV6-5, the J call TRBJ1-5; 8 bases align to TRBD1. V lost 7 bases and J lost 2; bases outside the gene matches: 7. Per the germline V gene, CDR1 is MNHEY and CDR2 is SVGAGI. The CDR3 is 15 residues long. The CDR3 nucleotides are TGTGCCAGCAACAGGGGGGGTATGGGCAATCAGCCCCAGCATTTT. Translation: CASNRGGMGNQPQHF.

The sample holds a few counts of this clone. The chain employs TRBV7-3 and TRBJ2-1, with D possibly being TRBD1 (5 bases). CDR1 and CDR2 from the germline V gene are SGHTA and FQGTGA. Trimming stripped 5 bases from V and 2 bases from J, with 7 bases between. The CDR3 loop spans 13 amino acids. CDR3 nucleotides: TGTGCCAGCAGCCAGACAGCCTACAATGAGCAGTTCTTC. Protein product: CASSQTAYNEQFF.